The text below deals with one TCR beta chain. The target of this receptor is not known. No qualities accompany the bases; no much larger clone lies one base away. The entry originates in a study of OX40 agonist ivuxolimab in advanced cancers. Notes on the research overall: Ivuxolimab was a fully human IgG2 agonistic monoclonal antibody targeting the costimulatory receptor OX40 (CD134). Intravenous ivuxolimab was administered to patients every 2 weeks at six dose levels: 0.01, 0.1, 0.3, 1.5, 3 and 10 mg/kg. Of the approximately 50 dose-escalation patients, hepatocellular carcinoma was present in roughly 19, melanoma in around 15, renal cell carcinoma in 9 and head and neck cancer in 9. In the dose-escalation cohort, 82.7% of patients were male, and the mean age was approximately 60 years, with a range of about 23 to 90. Patients were allowed to have had prior anti-PD-1, anti-PD-L1 or anti-CTLA-4 therapy, and 40% to 45% of the dose-escalation patients had previously received checkpoint inhibitors. Partial responses occurred in three dose-escalation patients, of whom one had hepatocellular carcinoma and two had cutaneous melanoma. The purpose of peripheral TCRbeta sequencing was to test whether ivuxolimab changed TCR sequence diversity and led to clonal T-cell expansion. The monotherapy dose-escalation portion (N = 52 patients) of the phase I ivuxolimab trial is reported in the paper. The full study reports these points: Antigen specificity was not determined for the clonally expanded peripheral T cells. On average, CD8+ T cells showed more expanded clones than CD4+ T cells after ivuxolimab. At doses of 0.1 to 3.0 mg/kg, clonal expansion of both CD4+ and CD8+ blood T cells was observed from baseline to week 6. In the 0.1-3.0 mg/kg groups, partial responders were among the patients with the lowest normalized peripheral clonal expansion, particularly in CD8+ T cells. Low levels of normalized T-cell clonal expansion were also shown by some nonresponding patients.

Genomic DNA was isolated from the sorted cells so that the TCRbeta CDR3 region could be sequenced. The immunoSEQ Assay was used to sequence the TCRbeta CDR3 regions. TCRdb took over this immuneACCESS table, retaining in-frame rearrangements with V and J assigned. Such tables are incomplete; in checked studies, under half of the missing clones stem from an unresolved V gene, and the remainder is unexplained. Within this sample are approximately 60,000 clones, with around 87% of them counted one time only. The biggest ten clones account for about 0.37% of the sample. The CDR3 runs 14 amino acids, cysteine and phenylalanine included. The read is trimmed to its CDR3 DNA, 42 bases read in frame from base 1. Trimming takes 1 base from V and 4 bases from J, and the germline ends sit 10 bases apart. According to the germline V gene, CDR1 reads SGHVS and CDR2 reads FQNEAQ. The trial excluded patients who had a history of autoimmune disease or were on systemic immunosuppression. Peripheral blood for TCR sequencing was drawn from every dose cohort at baseline, at cycle 4 day 1 and at cycle 7 day 1. Samples were obtained from an open-label, multicenter, first-in-human phase I dose-escalation trial of ivuxolimab. Adults with locally advanced or metastatic melanoma, renal cell, hepatocellular, or head and neck squamous cell carcinoma were enrolled in the trial. Before TCR sequencing, CD4+ T cells and CD8+ T cells were sorted from peripheral blood as separate populations.

The sequence links TRBV7-8 to TRBJ2-5; the D gene is possibly TRBD2, with 5 bases matching. Specimen: CD4+ or CD8+ T cells sorted from blood, collected in a trial of the OX40 agonist ivuxolimab. The TCR originated in an adult with an advanced solid tumor such as melanoma, head and neck, liver or kidney cancer. The nucleotides read TGTGCCAGCAGCTTAGATGTAGGGAGAGAGACCCAGTACTTC. Translated, this is CASSLDVGRETQYF. The variable domain in full, with residues beyond the CDR3 obtained from the reference TRBV7-8 and TRBJ2-5 genes, is GAGVSQSPRYKVAKRGQDVALRCDPISGHVSLFWYQQALGQGPEFLTYFQNEAQLDKSGLPSDRFFAERPEGSVSTLKIQRTQQEDSAVYLCASSLDVGRETQYFGPGTRLLVL.